This T cell receptor (beta chain) was recorded in a study of blood T cell repertoires in COVID-19. The CDR3 spans 14 residues. Germline V gene lookup returns CDR1 LNHDA and CDR2 SQIVND (reference sequence). The ends were cut back, 7 bases at V and 0 bases at J, with 11 bases in the middle. Authors' methods: The authors estimated nucleated cell counts from reference gene primer amplification. Assay: immunoSEQ multiplex PCR; the TCRdb copy retains only in-frame clones and omits some. Clone size and the V and J calls come from that table; the DNA yielded D and trimming. The table lists roughly 200,000 clones, roughly 81% of them singletons.

This receptor was identified in a woman of 80 years or more with COVID-19, enrolled during active disease. The specimen sequenced was peripheral blood. The genes are TRBV19 and TRBJ2-3; D ambiguous. In DNA form, the CDR3 reads TGTGCCAGTAAGACTGACCCTAGCACAGATACGCAGTATTTT. This translates into CASKTDPSTDTQYF. The complete variable domain, with remaining parts taken from reference TRBV19 and TRBJ2-3, reads DGGITQSPKYLFRKEGQNVTLSCEQNLNHDAMYWYRQDPGQGLRLIYYSQIVNDFQKGDIAEGYSVSREKKESFPLTVTSAQKNPTAFYLCASKTDPSTDTQYFGPGTRLTVL.